The source of this TCR beta chain is a study of T cells after yellow fever vaccination. A single record per CDR3 protein comes from TCRdb applying MiXCR to the 5' RACE reads. Among 300,000 to 400,000 distinct CDR3 sequences listed, roughly 4% were seen once. Germline V gene lookup returns CDR1 MNHEY and CDR2 SVGEGT. V gave up 6 bases and J gave up 2 bases, with 8 bases separating them. The CDR3 totals 13 residues. This clonotype was detected many times. This TCR was sampled from a man aged 18 to 30 who received the YFV17D yellow fever vaccine. The source material was PBMCs, sampled 5 days after the yellow fever booster vaccination. This rearrangement joins TRBV6-2 or TRBV6-3 to TRBJ1-5; D not resolved. CDR3: CASRGLGNQPQHF. CDR3 DNA sequence: TGTGCCAGCAGAGGGCTGGGCAATCAGCCCCAGCATTTT.